The 9 T cell receptor beta chains below all came from one sample that was sequenced in a study of blood T cell repertoires in COVID-19. Sequenced by immunoSEQ multiplex PCR; TCRdb stores in-frame clones only, minus some. The sample has 300,000 or so clones, about nine tenths seen once; the top ten hold 1%. Sequences were obtained from peripheral blood. The receptor set was obtained from a man over 45 with active or convalescent COVID-19.

Regarding this clone: The germline gene is not matched at one end of the junction; a read error may be the cause. The CDR3 sequence is CASTLTGGYTGELFF. The CDR3, as DNA: TGCGCCAGCACCTTGACAGGGGGCTACACCGGGGAGCTGTTTTTT. The chain employs TRBV5-1 and TRBJ2-2, with 10 positions matching TRBD1. This CDR3 is 15 amino acids long. CDR1 is SGHRS, CDR2 YFSETQ, per germline.

The J gene is TRBJ1-1, the V gene TRBV20-1, with 7 bases fitting TRBD1. The CDR3 spans 10 residues. Germline lookup yields CDR1 DFQATT and CDR2 SNEGSKA (reference sequence). Trimming cost V 6 bases and J 9 bases; bases outside gene matches: 4. Here the CDR3 reads CSAADRQAFF. The DNA for the CDR3 is TGCAGTGCCGCGGACAGGCAAGCTTTCTTT.

The chain has TRBV29-1 and TRBJ2-5, with a possible D match to TRBD1 (5 bases). Trimming left V 4 bases short and J 5 bases short, with 20 bases between. CDR3 length: 15 amino acids. CDR1 SQVTM and CDR2 ANQGSEA come from the germline V gene. The CDR3 sequence is CSVVLAAGLRETQYF. DNA of the CDR3: TGCAGCGTTGTTTTGGCGGCAGGGCTCAGGGAGACCCAGTACTTC.

V and J are TRBV30 and TRBJ1-1; D call uncertain. There are 14 residues in the CDR3. Per the germline V gene, CDR1 is GTSNPN and CDR2 is SVGIG (reference sequence). V gave up 0 bases and J gave up 1 base, with 9 bases separating them. The DNA for the CDR3 is TGTGCCTGGAGTGTAATGCTATCGAACACTGAAGCTTTCTTT. Amino acids: CAWSVMLSNTEAFF.

A few counts support this clone. The V and J genes are TRBV28 and TRBJ1-5; D unclear. V was clipped by 2 bases and J by 7 bases, with 9 bases between them. The CDR3 is made up of 13 amino acids. CDR1 and CDR2 from the germline V gene are MDHEN and SYDVKM. In DNA, the CDR3 is TGTGCCAGCAGTTTAAAGCCGCTACAGCCCCAGCATTTT. Translation: CASSLKPLQPQHF.

The rearrangement uses TRBV3-1 (or the pseudogene TRBV3-2) and TRBJ2-3; possible D gene TRBD2, 6 bases. V lost 3 bases to trimming and J lost 0 bases, with 16 bases between them. The CDR3 is made up of 17 amino acids. Germline values: CDR1 LGHDT, CDR2 YNNKEL (reference sequence). In DNA, the CDR3 is TGTGCCAGCAGCCAGGGCCGGGAGAGCGGGAGCACAGATACGCAGTATTTT. Its translation is CASSQGRESGSTDTQYF.

The chain uses TRBV9 and TRBJ2-3; 9 nucleotides match TRBD2. This CDR3 is 15 amino acids long. Unmatched junction bases numbered 8, after V lost 7 bases and J lost 2 bases. CDR1 SGDLS and CDR2 YYNGEE come from the germline V gene. This CDR3 is CASSRTSAFTDTQYF. In DNA, the CDR3 is TGTGCCAGCTCCCGGACTAGCGCGTTCACAGATACGCAGTATTTT.

V gene TRBV3-1 (or the pseudogene TRBV3-2) combines with J gene TRBJ2-1; D call uncertain. CDR1 LGHDT and CDR2 YNNKEL come from the germline V gene (reference sequence). The CDR3 spans 10 residues. The V and J ends lost 3 bases and 15 bases respectively, with 9 bases between them. CDR3 region: CASSHPPRFF. For the CDR3, the DNA is TGTGCCAGCAGCCACCCCCCGCGGTTCTTC.

The V call is TRBV6-5, the J call TRBJ2-7; D possibly corresponds to TRBD2 (5 bases). The CDR3 runs 14 residues. Germline loops: CDR1 MNHEY, CDR2 SVGAGI. The V gene lost 5 bases and the J gene lost 3 bases, with 14 bases spanning the gap. CDR3 sequence reads: CASSPSDYRYEQYF. CDR3 DNA: TGTGCCAGCAGTCCCTCAGACTATCGCTACGAGCAGTACTTC.